One sample yielded the 24 T cell receptor beta chains listed below, sequenced in a study of T cells expressing NK-cell markers. TCRdb reprocessed the 5' RACE reads and keeps a single row for each CDR3 protein, giving no DNA. The sample includes 250,000 to 300,000 distinct CDR3 sequences. Sequenced input: blood T cells: a sorted CD56 or NKG2C T cell subset, CD4+ or CD8+ T cells, or bulk PBMC T cells (not recorded which). These receptors originate from a woman aged 18-70 years in good health.

The chain recombines TRBV6-1 with TRBJ2-7; TCRdb's D gene call, TRBD1, goes unchecked for lack of DNA. The V gene's germline CDR1 is MNHNS and CDR2 SASEGT. The CDR3 is made up of 13 amino acids. CDR3: CAAAGQGPYEQYF.

This sequence joins TRBV3-1 and TRBJ2-7. Germline CDR1 LGHDT, CDR2 YNNKEL (reference sequence). The CDR3 is 13 residues long. CDR3 loop: CASSQVHNYEQYF.

The CDR3 sequence: CASSLYGGPPGNTIYF. The rearrangement joins TRBV7-8 to TRBJ1-3; as DNA is missing, the TRBD1 call by TCRdb cannot be tested. In germline, CDR1 is SGHVS, CDR2 FQNEAQ. The CDR3 is made up of 16 amino acids.

CDR3 protein: CSVQTGYNEQFF. The rearrangement links TRBV29-1 to TRBJ2-1; TCRdb's D gene call, TRBD1, goes unchecked for lack of DNA. The germline gives CDR1 SQVTM, CDR2 ANQGSEA. The CDR3 runs 12 residues.

J is TRBJ2-1 and V is TRBV12-3 or TRBV12-4. CDR3 length: 14 amino acids. CDR3 sequence reads: CATLRDNLNNEQFF.

This sequence joins TRBV12-3 or TRBV12-4 and TRBJ1-5; the D call of TRBD1 rests on TCRdb alone, since no DNA is present to check it. This CDR3 spans 14 amino acids. CDR3 sequence: CASSPRGQGQPQHF.

This chain's CDR3 is CASRPPSSDTQYF. The chain links TRBV6-1 to TRBJ2-3. The length of the CDR3 is 13 residues. Germline loops: CDR1 MNHNS, CDR2 SASEGT.

The chain couples TRBV24-1 to TRBJ2-3. The CDR3 consists of 15 residues. From germline, CDR1 is KGHDR and CDR2 SFDVKD. CDR3 protein: CATSDPRRVTDTQYF.

V usage is TRBV7-9 and J usage is TRBJ2-1; TCRdb names TRBD1, which stays unverified in the absence of DNA. Germline CDR1 SEHNR, CDR2 FQNEAQ (reference sequence). This CDR3 is built from 15 residues. The CDR3 protein is CASSSRQGVSIEQFF.

The V and J genes are TRBV7-9 and TRBJ1-2; the TRBD1 assignment by TCRdb is unverifiable without DNA. CDR1 and CDR2 from the germline V gene are SEHNR and FQNEAQ (reference sequence). The CDR3 covers 14 residues. CDR3 residues: CASSRLGRDDGYTF. The full variable domain, its missing parts supplied by reference TRBV7-9 and TRBJ1-2, is DTGVSQNPRHKITKRGQNVTFRCDPISEHNRLYWYRQTLGQGPEFLTYFQNEAQLEKSRLLSDRFSAERPKGSFSTLEIQRTEQGDSAMYLCASSRLGRDDGYTFGSGTRLTVV.

The V and J genes are TRBV7-9 and TRBJ1-2. The CDR3 spans 15 residues. Germline CDR1 reads SEHNR; CDR2 reads FQNEAQ (reference sequence). CDR3: CASSLGPITNYGYTF. Full variable domain (rest looked up from reference TRBV7-9 and TRBJ1-2): DTGVSQNPRHKITKRGQNVTFRCDPISEHNRLYWYRQTLGQGPEFLTYFQNEAQLEKSRLLSDRFSAERPKGSFSTLEIQRTEQGDSAMYLCASSLGPITNYGYTFGSGTRLTVV.

V and J are TRBV18 and TRBJ1-5; the TCRdb call, TRBD1, lacks DNA for checking. Germline CDR1 is KGHSH and CDR2 is LQKENI. The CDR3 has 15 amino acids. The CDR3 loop is CASSPRQGAGQPQHF.

The chain joins TRBV20-1 to TRBJ2-1; TCRdb names TRBD1, which stays unverified in the absence of DNA. CDR1 is DFQATT and CDR2 is SNEGSKA in the germline V gene (reference sequence). This CDR3 comprises 15 residues. CDR3 amino acids: CSAIGGEWASVEQFF.

The rearrangement links TRBV12-3 or TRBV12-4 to TRBJ2-5; TCRdb reports TRBD1, a call that lacks DNA to check it against. The CDR3 consists of 12 residues. CDR3 protein: CASSPWGETQYF.

This chain connects TRBV5-1 to TRBJ1-2; there is no DNA to check the TCRdb D call of TRBD1. From germline, CDR1 is SGHRS and CDR2 YFSETQ. This CDR3 is 14 amino acids long. CDR3 region: CASSLVGGSYGYTF.

J is TRBJ1-5 and V is TRBV30; checking the TCRdb D call of TRBD1 is not possible without DNA. Germline values: CDR1 GTSNPN, CDR2 SVGIG (reference sequence). The CDR3 covers 15 residues. This chain's CDR3 is CAWKVRGISNQPQHF.

This chain joins TRBV6-5 and TRBJ1-1; checking the TCRdb D call of TRBD1 is not possible without DNA. The length of the CDR3 is 15 residues. Germline values: CDR1 MNHEY, CDR2 SVGAGI. Here the CDR3 reads CASSYSLADSIEAFF.

This chain uses TRBV20-1 with TRBJ2-3; absent DNA, TCRdb's TRBD2 call cannot be checked. The germline V gene encodes CDR1 DFQATT and CDR2 SNEGSKA (reference sequence). The CDR3 runs 15 residues. The CDR3 is CSATTSEPRTDTQYF.

The V call is TRBV2, the J call TRBJ2-1. This CDR3 has 17 amino acids. Germline CDR1 is SNHLY and CDR2 is FYNNEI. The CDR3 here is CASSEALGTGLYNEQFF.

The chain uses TRBV12-3 or TRBV12-4 and TRBJ2-5; TCRdb's D call, TRBD2, is unchecked because there is no DNA. CDR3 length: 13 residues. The CDR3 protein is CASSGLASETQYF.

The chain has TRBV20-1 and TRBJ2-1; the D call from TCRdb, TRBD1, cannot be confirmed without DNA. The CDR3 has 14 amino acids. Germline CDR1 DFQATT, CDR2 SNEGSKA (reference sequence). CDR3 sequence reads: CSARQGLSYNEQFF.

The chain links TRBV28 to TRBJ2-2; checking the TCRdb D call of TRBD2 is not possible without DNA. The CDR3 contains 16 residues. Germline CDR1 is MDHEN and CDR2 is SYDVKM. The CDR3 protein is CASRTSGSGNTGELFF.

This chain joins TRBV7-2 and TRBJ1-2. Germline CDR1 is SGHTA and CDR2 is FQGNSA. CDR3 length: 14 amino acids. The CDR3 loop is CASSLGSLTYGYTF.

The chain links TRBV24-1 to TRBJ1-1; TCRdb's D call, TRBD1, is unchecked because there is no DNA. Per the germline V gene, CDR1 is KGHDR and CDR2 is SFDVKD. This CDR3 is built from 13 residues. CDR3 sequence: CARAGTGHTEAFF.